These 14 T cell receptor beta chains were sequenced from one sample in a study of shared clonotypes between healthy human individuals. Naive-designated CD8 cells lacked CD45RO, were positively enriched for CCR7, and omitted terminally differentiated effector memory CD45RA+ cells. The table came from immunoSEQ multiplex PCR; TCRdb's copy has only in-frame clones and leaves some out. Among about 1,800,000 clones, about 95% were seen once, and the ten largest hold more than 0.95%. The sequencing sample was made of naive CD8+ T cells sorted from blood. These TCRs come from a young man in good health.

This chain uses TRBV30 with TRBJ1-4; D call uncertain. The CDR3 is 18 residues long. CDR1 and CDR2 from the germline V gene are GTSNPN and SVGIG (reference sequence). Trimming pared 0 bases from V and 7 bases from J, leaving 24 bases between. CDR3 sequence reads: CAWSVYPPREGETEKLFF. The CDR3 DNA follows: TGTGCCTGGAGTGTATACCCTCCCCGGGAAGGAGAGACTGAAAAACTGTTTTTT.

The chain has TRBV7-6 and TRBJ2-5, with 8 bases that match TRBD1. V was pared by 1 base and J by 4 bases, with 8 bases of the junction left unmatched. Germline CDR1 and CDR2: SGHVS and FNYEAQ. The CDR3 loop spans 16 amino acids. Here the CDR3 reads CASSLEPGGYGETQYF. The CDR3 DNA sequence: TGTGCCAGCAGCTTAGAGCCAGGGGGCTATGGAGAGACCCAGTACTTC.

This clone was found once. The chain employs TRBV15 and TRBJ2-1; no clear D gene. Germline-derived CDR1 and CDR2 are LNHNV and YYDKDF (reference sequence). V was trimmed by 0 bases and J by 6 bases, leaving 12 bases between them. The CDR3 length is 15 residues. In nucleotides, the CDR3 is TGTGCCACCAGCAGAGATCTCCTAGTTAGCAATGAGCAGTTCTTC. This encodes CATSRDLLVSNEQFF.

The chain couples TRBV7-8 to TRBJ2-7; 9 nucleotides match TRBD1. The germline gives CDR1 SGHVS, CDR2 FQNEAQ. J was trimmed by 6 bases and V by 4 bases; bases with no gene match: 7. There are 14 residues in the CDR3. This chain's CDR3 is CASSSGTGLPEQYF. DNA of the CDR3: TGTGCCAGCAGCTCGGGGACAGGGTTACCCGAGCAGTACTTC.

The chain has TRBV14 and TRBJ2-7, with D tentatively TRBD1 (5 bases). CDR1 is SGHDN, CDR2 FVKESK, per germline. The CDR3 is 14 amino acids. Trimming stripped 2 bases from V and 1 base from J, with 9 bases between. The CDR3 here is CASSQWGGSYEQYF. CDR3 DNA sequence: TGTGCCAGCAGCCAATGGGGCGGTTCCTACGAGCAGTACTTC. The full variable domain, with the rest looked up from reference TRBV14 and TRBJ2-7, is EAGVTQFPSHSVIEKGQTVTLRCDPISGHDNLYWYRRVMGKEIKFLLHFVKESKQDESGMPNNRFLAERTGGTYSTLKVQPAELEDSGVYFCASSQWGGSYEQYFGPGTRLTVT.

This rearrangement joins TRBV10-3 to TRBJ2-2, with D unresolved. Trimming removed 10 bases at V and 4 bases at J, with 13 bases between. The CDR3 extends over 13 amino acids. Germline V gene sequence: CDR1 ENHRY, CDR2 SYGVKD. The CDR3 here is CATLPTSTGELFF. In nucleotides, the CDR3 is TGTGCCACATTACCGACTTCCACCGGGGAGCTGTTTTTT.

This clone has just one count. This rearrangement joins TRBV7-2 to TRBJ2-7; weak D call: TRBD1 (6 bases). The germline gives CDR1 SGHTA, CDR2 FQGNSA. Trimming shortened V by 4 bases and J by 2 bases, and 12 bases separated the two germline ends. CDR3 length: 14 residues. CDR3 region: CASSYPGQTYEQYF. The CDR3 nucleotides read TGTGCCAGCAGCTACCCGGGACAAACCTACGAGCAGTACTTC.

This clone was recorded once. This sample includes further DNA sequences coding for the same CDR3. This chain connects TRBV27 to TRBJ2-7; tentative D call: TRBD2 (6 bases). The ends were cut back, 3 bases at V and 2 bases at J, with 11 bases in the middle. This CDR3 spans 14 amino acids. CDR1 MNHEY and CDR2 SMNVEV come from the germline V gene (reference sequence). CDR3: CASSLGGQTYEQYF. The CDR3 DNA reads TGTGCCAGCAGTTTGGGAGGACAAACCTACGAGCAGTACTTC.

The genes are TRBV7-9 and TRBJ2-2; D tentatively reads TRBD1 or TRBD2 (5 bases each). The length of the CDR3 is 15 residues. CDR1 and CDR2 from the germline V gene are SEHNR and FQNEAQ (reference sequence). The V and J ends lost 5 bases and 3 bases respectively, with 13 bases between them. The CDR3 spells CASSPAVGDTGELFF. CDR3 in DNA: TGTGCCAGCAGCCCCGCCGTGGGGGACACCGGGGAGCTGTTTTTT.

This chain links TRBV7-2 with TRBJ2-3; 11 bases are a match to TRBD2. CDR3 length: 16 residues. V trimming: 3 bases; J trimming: 3 bases; junction bases outside the gene matches: 5. Germline V gene data show CDR1 as SGHTA and CDR2 as FQGNSA. This CDR3 is CASSFPTSGVTDTQYF. CDR3 DNA sequence: TGTGCCAGCAGCTTTCCGACTAGCGGGGTAACAGATACGCAGTATTTT.

The genes are TRBV5-4 and TRBJ2-7; D is tentatively TRBD1 or TRBD2 (5 bases each). The V gene's germline CDR1 is SGHNT and CDR2 YYREEE (reference sequence). Trimming stripped 6 bases from V and 0 bases from J, with 19 bases between. This CDR3 has 16 residues. CDR3 loop: CASIQPRDPSSYEQYF. In nucleotides, the CDR3 is TGTGCCAGCATCCAACCCCGGGACCCTAGCTCCTACGAGCAGTACTTC.

This clone appeared once. V usage is TRBV2 and J usage is TRBJ2-5, with TRBD1 matching over 11 bases. Trimming cost V 7 bases and J 5 bases; bases outside gene matches: 6. Per germline, CDR1 SNHLY and CDR2 FYNNEI. This CDR3 has 14 residues. The CDR3 region has the DNA TGTGCCAGCATGGGGGACAGGGGGTTGGAGACCCAGTACTTC. It is translated as CASMGDRGLETQYF.

This chain links TRBV7-9 with TRBJ1-2; no reliable D call. V dropped 7 bases and J dropped 4 bases, with 10 bases sitting between them. Germline CDR1 is SEHNR and CDR2 is FQNEAQ (reference sequence). The CDR3 is 12 amino acids. This chain's CDR3 is CASTGDGYGYTF. DNA of the CDR3: TGTGCCAGCACCGGAGACGGCTATGGCTACACCTTC.

The rearrangement joins TRBV27 to TRBJ1-1; the match to TRBD1 covers 8 bases. This CDR3 has 16 amino acids. The J segment lost 0 bases and the V segment lost 7 bases, leaving 10 bases of the junction unmatched. Germline V gives CDR1 MNHEY, CDR2 SMNVEV (reference sequence). The CDR3 coding sequence is TGTGCCAGCACCTATTCGGCGGGACAGGTGAACACTGAAGCTTTCTTT. Translation gives CASTYSAGQVNTEAFF.